The 17 T cell receptor beta chains presented below share a single source sample, sequenced in a study of metastatic and nonmetastatic thyroid tumors (dated by TCRdb to about 2020). Before undergoing thyroid surgery, none of the patients had been given any kind of treatment. The library was prepared using PCR. The instrument given in TCRdb is Illumina HiSeq 4000. TCRdb trimmed public reads at Q25 via fastp, called clones via MiXCR and kept in-frame beta chains. The sample table shows around 89,000 clones, and 14% to 15% are seen once. The top ten constitute roughly 3.6% of the sample. Sequenced sample: blood. The receptors were gathered from a female donor with papillary thyroid cancer or a benign thyroid nodule (not recorded which). Some clones in this sample may be carry-over from other donors' samples.

For this clone: This may be a read error, as it is one base from a much larger clone. The DNA of the CDR3 is TGCAGTGCTAGGAAAGGCCGTAATACGCAGTATTTT. It is translated as CSARKGRNTQYF. V usage is TRBV20-1 and J usage is TRBJ2-3; the D is unclear. V shed 3 bases and J shed 7 bases, with 11 bases lying between them. The CDR3 extends over 12 amino acids. CDR1 DFQATT and CDR2 SNEGSKA come from the germline V gene (reference sequence).

The table lists this clone with many counts. This sequence joins TRBV12-5 and TRBJ1-1; TRBD1 agrees at 8 bases. This CDR3 has 14 residues. Germline V gives CDR1 LGHNT, CDR2 FRNRAP. V was clipped by 4 bases and J by 5 bases; unmatched bases: 6. The DNA for the CDR3 is TGTGCTAGTGGTTGGACAGGGAGTGCGACTGAAGCTTTCTTT. Amino acids: CASGWTGSATEAFF.

This clone appeared many times. The V and J genes are TRBV30 and TRBJ1-1; D gene ambiguous. The CDR3 has 12 amino acids. Germline V gene lookup returns CDR1 GTSNPN and CDR2 SVGIG (reference sequence). Trimming stripped 4 bases from V and 5 bases from J, with 11 bases between. CDR3 in amino acids: CAWIEGFTEAFF. CDR3 DNA: TGTGCCTGGATAGAGGGATTTACTGAAGCTTTCTTT.

The table lists this clone with many counts. This sequence joins TRBV6-1 and TRBJ2-1; D ambiguous. This CDR3 has 14 residues. The V gene lost 6 bases and the J gene lost 7 bases, with 16 bases spanning the gap. The germline V gene encodes CDR1 MNHNS and CDR2 SASEGT. The CDR3 region is CASSGNRPRNEQFF. CDR3 coding DNA: TGTGCCAGCAGCGGCAACAGACCGCGGAATGAGCAGTTCTTC.

This clone was recorded many times. The rearrangement uses TRBV6-1 and TRBJ2-4, with D possibly being TRBD1 (6 bases). V lost 6 bases and J 0 bases, leaving 12 bases between the germline ends. The CDR3 has 15 residues. CDR1 and CDR2 (germline): MNHNS, SASEGT. The CDR3 DNA sequence: TGTGCCAGCAGCCGCAGGGGTTTAGCCAAAAACATTCAGTACTTC. Amino acid sequence: CASSRRGLAKNIQYF.

As for this clone: A single base separates this from a much larger clone, so it may be a read error. Within the sample, other DNA sequences also encode this same CDR3. V is TRBV9 and J is TRBJ2-2, with 7 nucleotides matching TRBD2. CDR3 length equals 16 residues. Germline V CDR1 and CDR2: SGDLS, YYNGEE. The CDR3 DNA follows: TGTGCCAGCAGCTCCCGGGAGGCGCTGAACACCGGGGAGCTGTTTTTC. Translated: CASSSREALNTGELFF.

This clone was recorded at least ten times. This rearrangement joins TRBV12-3 or TRBV12-4 to TRBJ2-5; possible D gene TRBD2, 6 bases. Between the trimmed V and J ends, which lost 4 bases and 7 bases, there was a span of 7 bases. The CDR3 has 11 residues. In DNA form, the CDR3 reads TGTGCCAGCAGTTGGGGAGGGACCCAGTACTTC. Its translation is CASSWGGTQYF.

The chain couples TRBV9 to TRBJ1-2; TRBD1 is a possible D gene (5 bases). The V and J ends lost 4 bases and 7 bases respectively, with 20 bases between them. This CDR3 is 15 amino acids long. From germline, CDR1 is SGDLS and CDR2 YYNGEE. CDR3 nucleotide sequence: TGTGCCAGCAGCTCCACCTGGATGGGGGGGAGTGGCTACACCTTC. This codes for CASSSTWMGGSGYTF. Supplemented by reference TRBV9 and TRBJ1-2, the full variable domain reads DSGVTQTPKHLITATGQRVTLRCSPRSGDLSVYWYQQSLDQGLQFLIQYYNGEERAKGNILERFSAQQFPDLHSELNLSSLELGDSALYFCASSSTWMGGSGYTFGSGTRLTVV.

At least ten counts were recorded for this clone. This chain joins TRBV10-3 and TRBJ2-7; 9 bases are a match to TRBD1. This CDR3 is 15 amino acids long. Germline V gene lookup returns CDR1 ENHRY and CDR2 SYGVKD. V trimming: 2 bases; J trimming: 4 bases; junction bases outside the gene matches: 6. CDR3: CAISEPGQGRYEQYF. In DNA form, the CDR3 reads TGTGCCATCAGTGAGCCGGGACAGGGACGATACGAGCAGTACTTC.

The chain combines TRBV5-6 with TRBJ1-5; D not resolved. There are 13 residues in the CDR3. V was pared by 4 bases and J by 4 bases, with 9 bases between. Germline V gene sequence: CDR1 SGHDT, CDR2 YYEEEE. CDR3 in amino acids: CASSTRWNQPQHF. The CDR3 DNA follows: TGTGCCAGCAGCACGAGGTGGAATCAGCCCCAGCATTTT.

This clone was seen only a few times. The gene calls are TRBV9 and TRBJ1-4, with D possibly being TRBD1 (5 bases). The germline V and J ends were trimmed by 4 bases and 7 bases, with 17 bases remaining between them. The CDR3 has 15 amino acids. The V gene's germline CDR1 is SGDLS and CDR2 YYNGEE. The DNA for the CDR3 is TGTGCCAGCAGCCCCCTAGGGGCGCGGGGTGAAAAACTGTTTTTT. This sequence encodes CASSPLGARGEKLFF. The full variable domain, completed using reference TRBV9 and TRBJ1-4, is DSGVTQTPKHLITATGQRVTLRCSPRSGDLSVYWYQQSLDQGLQFLIQYYNGEERAKGNILERFSAQQFPDLHSELNLSSLELGDSALYFCASSPLGARGEKLFFGSGTQLSVL.

Comment on this clone: The conserved phenylalanine or tryptophan is not found at the CDR3 terminus, so this likely reflects a read error. The DNA is omitted, as the CDR3 cannot be located on it reliably, and the CDR3 follows TCRdb's listing. This chain connects TRBV20-1 to TRBJ2-7. From germline, CDR1 is DFQATT and CDR2 SNEGSKA (reference sequence). Counting both end residues, the CDR3 totals 14 amino acids. CDR3 sequence reads: CSAGSDRGSYEHYL.

This clone was found a few times. Just one base apart from a much larger clone, this may be a read error. This chain links TRBV5-1 with TRBJ1-1; 10 bases are shared with TRBD1. The CDR3 runs 13 residues. J gave up 8 bases and V 3 bases, and 4 bases lay outside the gene matches. Germline CDR1 is SGHRS and CDR2 is YFSETQ. In DNA form, the CDR3 reads TGCGCCAGCAGCTCGGAGGGACAGGGGGAAGCTTTCTTT. This gives the protein CASSSEGQGEAFF.

The V and J genes are TRBV11-1 and TRBJ2-1; 10 nucleotides agree with TRBD2. Germline lookup yields CDR1 SGHAT and CDR2 FQDESV (reference sequence). The CDR3 runs to 16 residues. V lost 5 bases to trimming and J lost 10 bases; unmatched junction nucleotides: 14. Here the CDR3 DNA reads TGTGCCAGCAGCCCGCCCGCAGCGGGAGGGCCAAAGGAGCAGTTCTTC. Protein: CASSPPAAGGPKEQFF.

This clone was seen ten or more times. The V call is TRBV19, the J call TRBJ1-5, with TRBD1 identical over 10 bases. The V and J ends lost 10 bases and 6 bases, in that order; junction bases with no gene match: 9. This CDR3 contains 14 residues. CDR1 is LNHDA, CDR2 SQIVND, per germline (reference sequence). CDR3 loop: CATKSDRGSQPQHF. The CDR3 bases are TGTGCCACCAAATCGGACAGGGGGAGTCAGCCCCAGCATTTT.

J is TRBJ1-2 and V is TRBV5-1; TRBD1 matches at 10 bases. Germline values: CDR1 SGHRS, CDR2 YFSETQ. Germline trimming cut 0 bases from V and 0 bases from J; bases unmatched to any gene: 5. The CDR3 totals 17 residues. CDR3 region: CASSLDLDRGANYGYTF. Written as DNA, the CDR3 is TGCGCCAGCAGCTTGGACTTGGACAGGGGGGCTAACTATGGCTACACCTTC.

This clone has a count of ten or more. The chain recombines TRBV2 with TRBJ2-5, with D unclear. V lost 2 bases and J 2 bases, leaving 27 bases between the germline ends. CDR3 length: 20 residues. CDR1 is SNHLY and CDR2 is FYNNEI in the germline V gene. This CDR3 is CASSERLRVTAPLGQETQYF. CDR3 coding DNA: TGTGCCAGCAGTGAACGGTTGCGCGTAACCGCTCCACTGGGACAAGAGACCCAGTACTTC.